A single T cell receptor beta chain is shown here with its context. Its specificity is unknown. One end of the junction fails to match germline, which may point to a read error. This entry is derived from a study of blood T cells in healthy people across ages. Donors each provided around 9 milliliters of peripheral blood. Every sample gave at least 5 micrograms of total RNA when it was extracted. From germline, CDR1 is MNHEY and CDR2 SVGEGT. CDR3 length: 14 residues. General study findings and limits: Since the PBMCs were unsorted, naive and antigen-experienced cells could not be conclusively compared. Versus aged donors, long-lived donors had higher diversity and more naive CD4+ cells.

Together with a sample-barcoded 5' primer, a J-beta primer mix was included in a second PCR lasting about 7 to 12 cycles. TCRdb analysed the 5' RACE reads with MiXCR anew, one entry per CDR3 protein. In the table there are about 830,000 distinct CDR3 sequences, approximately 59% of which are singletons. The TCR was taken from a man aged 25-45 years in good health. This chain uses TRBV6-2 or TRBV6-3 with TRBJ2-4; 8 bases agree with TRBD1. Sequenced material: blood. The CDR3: CASRPPGGPYIQNF. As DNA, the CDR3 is TGTGCCAGCAGGCCCCCAGGGGGCCCCTACATTCAGAACTTC.